A single sample gave rise to the 20 T cell receptor beta chains below, sequenced in a study of metastatic and nonmetastatic thyroid tumors. All patients were treatment-naive before thyroid surgery. Through MiXCR, TCRdb re-clonotyped the PCR reads. Here the sample spans 20,000 to 25,000 clones, roughly 22% being singletons. Sequenced sample: tumor tissue. These receptor sequences come from a female donor with papillary thyroid cancer or a benign thyroid nodule (not recorded which). Some clones in this sample may be carry-over from other donors' samples.

There are many counts of this clone. The gene calls are TRBV12-3 or TRBV12-4 and TRBJ2-1; the D call may be TRBD1 or TRBD2 (5 bases each). Trimming removed 5 bases from V and 5 bases from J, with 16 bases in between. CDR3 length equals 15 residues. The CDR3, as DNA: TGTGCCAGCAGTGCCTCCGGGACGGACCACAATGAGCAGTTCTTC. It translates to CASSASGTDHNEQFF.

This clone was seen only a few times. V usage is TRBV19 and J usage is TRBJ2-7, with 11 bases aligning to TRBD2. Germline values: CDR1 LNHDA, CDR2 SQIVND (reference sequence). Trimming took 10 bases from V and 6 from J; bases not matched to a gene: 8. This CDR3 contains 13 residues. For the CDR3, the DNA is TGTGCCACCAGTTTCGGACTAGCGGGCGAGCAGTACTTC. Protein product: CATSFGLAGEQYF.

This clone was recorded a few times. The chain employs TRBV7-2 and TRBJ1-4; D is undetermined. This CDR3 has 12 amino acids. Germline V gene data show CDR1 as SGHTA and CDR2 as FQGNSA. V dropped 3 bases and J dropped 5 bases, with 4 bases sitting between them. CDR3 DNA: TGTGCCAGCAGCTTTGGGAATGAAAAACTGTTTTTT. Translating it yields CASSFGNEKLFF.

The genes are TRBV11-2 and TRBJ2-1, with TRBD2 identical over 10 bases. Germline V CDR1 and CDR2: SGHAT, FQNNGV. The CDR3 extends over 16 amino acids. Unmatched junction bases numbered 6, after V lost 7 bases and J lost 0 bases. The CDR3 reads CASKRTSGDSYNEQFF. CDR3 in DNA: TGTGCCAGCAAACGGACTAGCGGAGACTCCTACAATGAGCAGTTCTTC.

J is TRBJ1-5 and V is TRBV6-2 or TRBV6-3, with no clear D. This CDR3 spans 14 amino acids. The V gene lost 7 bases and the J gene lost 0 bases, with 10 bases spanning the gap. Germline V gives CDR1 MNHEY, CDR2 SVGEGT. The CDR3 sequence is CASNQLDSNQPQHF. The CDR3, as DNA: TGTGCCAGCAACCAGCTCGATAGCAATCAGCCCCAGCATTTT.

This rearrangement joins TRBV7-2 to TRBJ2-3; tentative D call: TRBD2 (5 bases). CDR1 is SGHTA, CDR2 FQGNSA, per germline. V shed 0 bases and J shed 12 bases, with 22 bases lying between them. The length of the CDR3 is 16 residues. CDR3 residues: CASSLAAVVRTDAQYF. Written as DNA, the CDR3 is TGTGCCAGCAGCTTAGCAGCGGTAGTACGCACAGATGCCCAGTATTTT.

The V call is TRBV27, the J call TRBJ1-2, with D hard to call. The CDR3 is 14 residues long. Germline CDR1 reads MNHEY; CDR2 reads SMNVEV (reference sequence). The germline V and J ends were trimmed by 3 bases and 7 bases, with 15 bases remaining between them. The CDR3 loop reads CASSFDGGGGGYTF. The CDR3 DNA sequence: TGTGCCAGCAGTTTTGACGGTGGTGGTGGTGGCTACACCTTC.

This chain connects TRBV7-2 to TRBJ1-1; D may be TRBD1 (5 bases). The CDR3 is 14 residues long. Trimming shortened V by 7 bases and J by 5 bases, and 17 bases separated the two germline ends. Germline-derived CDR1 and CDR2 are SGHTA and FQGNSA. In DNA form, the CDR3 reads TGTGCCAGCACCCCGGGGAGGGGAGAAACTGAAGCTTTCTTT. It encodes CASTPGRGETEAFF.

This clone showed up just a few times. The rearrangement joins TRBV6-2 or TRBV6-3 to TRBJ2-3; TRBD2 matches at 7 bases. The CDR3 contains 17 residues. The V and J ends lost 4 bases and 2 bases, in that order; junction bases with no gene match: 12. Looked up from germline, CDR1 is MNHEY and CDR2 is SVGEGT. DNA of the CDR3: TGTGCCAGCAGTTCCACCCCTTTTCGGGGGGACACAGATACGCAGTATTTT. Translation gives CASSSTPFRGDTDTQYF.

About this clone: Compared with germline, one end of the junction differs, possibly owing to a read error. The V gene is TRBV5-1, the J gene TRBJ2-1, with TRBD2 as a possible D gene (6 bases). The CDR3 spans 15 residues. CDR1 is SGHRS and CDR2 is YFSETQ in the germline V gene. The chain's CDR3 is CASSLSGNSYNGQFF. For the CDR3, the DNA is TGCGCCAGCAGCCTTAGCGGCAACTCCTACAATGGGCAGTTCTTC.

By sample fraction, this clone is medium-sized (0.01 to 0.1%). This rearrangement joins TRBV19 to TRBJ1-1; D gene ambiguous. Germline-derived CDR1 and CDR2 are LNHDA and SQIVND (reference sequence). This CDR3 is built from 15 residues. The V end lost 2 bases, the J end lost 2 bases, and 12 bases lay between the germline ends. The DNA for the CDR3 is TGTGCCAGTAGTATAAAGGCCGGCATAAACACTGAAGCTTTCTTT. It codes for CASSIKAGINTEAFF.

The chain is built from TRBV5-1 and TRBJ2-2, with 7 bases lining up with TRBD2. The CDR3 runs 16 residues. The germline CDR1 and CDR2 sequences are SGHRS and YFSETQ. V was pared by 2 bases and J by 6 bases, with 10 bases of the junction left unmatched. CDR3 sequence reads: CASSFPPGRNSGELFF. The CDR3 DNA reads TGCGCCAGCAGCTTCCCCCCCGGGAGGAATTCCGGGGAGCTGTTTTTT.

Concerning this clone itself: A much larger clone lies a single base off, so this may be a read error. The chain carries TRBV7-2 and TRBJ2-7, with TRBD2 matching over 7 bases. CDR1 is SGHTA, CDR2 FQGNSA, per germline. The CDR3 length is 14 residues. V shed 5 bases and J 2 bases; nucleotides not matched to a gene: 6. CDR3 residues: CASSPGLSPYEQYF. The CDR3 nucleotides are TGTGCCAGCAGCCCGGGACTATCCCCCTACGAGCAGTACTTC. Filled out from reference TRBV7-2 and TRBJ2-7, the complete variable domain reads GAGVSQSPSNKVTEKGKDVELRCDPISGHTALYWYRQSLGQGLEFLIYFQGNSAPDKSGLPSDRFSAERTGGSVSTLTIQRTQQEDSAVYLCASSPGLSPYEQYFGPGTRLTVT.

The chain combines TRBV7-8 with TRBJ1-1, with D possibly being TRBD1 (5 bases). Germline CDR1 and CDR2: SGHVS and FQNEAQ. This CDR3 has 13 amino acids. V lost 3 bases, J lost 5 bases, and 10 bases lay in between. This chain's CDR3 is CASSFQGGTEAFF. In DNA, the CDR3 is TGTGCCAGCAGCTTTCAGGGAGGAACTGAAGCTTTCTTT.

The chain has TRBV20-1 and TRBJ2-4, with D maybe TRBD2 (6 bases). CDR3 length: 14 amino acids. Germline V CDR1 and CDR2: DFQATT, SNEGSKA (reference sequence). V gave up 2 bases and J gave up 6 bases, with 14 bases separating them. This chain's CDR3 is CSARLSPGGNIQYF. The DNA for the CDR3 is TGCAGTGCTAGACTTTCCCCCGGGGGAAACATTCAGTACTTC.

Ten or more counts support this clone. The CDR3 here is CASSLEWDYEQYF. Written as DNA, the CDR3 is TGTGCCAGCAGCTTAGAGTGGGACTACGAGCAGTACTTC. The rearrangement joins TRBV7-2 to TRBJ2-7; no reliable D call. The CDR3 totals 13 residues. In germline, CDR1 is SGHTA, CDR2 FQGNSA. The V end lost 1 base, the J end lost 3 bases, and 7 bases lay between the germline ends.

The chain links TRBV28 to TRBJ1-1; TRBD1 is a possible D gene (5 bases). The ends were cut back, 4 bases at V and 8 bases at J, with 23 bases in the middle. This CDR3 has 16 residues. The germline V gene encodes CDR1 MDHEN and CDR2 SYDVKM. This CDR3 is CASSSPQSGRVTEAFF. The CDR3 DNA sequence: TGTGCCAGCAGTTCCCCCCAGTCAGGGAGGGTTACCGAAGCTTTCTTT. The full variable domain, its missing parts supplied by reference TRBV28 and TRBJ1-1, is DVKVTQSSRYLVKRTGEKVFLECVQDMDHENMFWYRQDPGLGLRLIYFSYDVKMKEKGDIPEGYSVSREKKERFSLILESASTNQTSMYLCASSSPQSGRVTEAFFGQGTRLTVV.

This clone was observed many times. CDR3 sequence reads: CSVGSWDNEQFF. The CDR3 bases are TGCAGCGTTGGAAGCTGGGACAATGAGCAGTTCTTC. The J gene is TRBJ2-1, the V gene TRBV29-1; D remains unclear. Trimming cost V 4 bases and J 5 bases, with 9 bases left between them. The CDR3 consists of 12 residues. Germline CDR1 reads SQVTM; CDR2 reads ANQGSEA.

This clone is large by share. The V gene is TRBV6-5, the J gene TRBJ2-3; weak D call: TRBD2 (5 bases). V was shortened by 0 bases and J by 5 bases, with 12 bases between the two germline ends. This CDR3 contains 15 residues. Germline V gene data show CDR1 as MNHEY and CDR2 as SVGAGI. CDR3 loop: CASSYSNARGDTQYF. The CDR3 bases are TGTGCCAGCAGTTACTCGAATGCCCGGGGAGATACGCAGTATTTT.

V usage is TRBV28 and J usage is TRBJ2-5; 9 bases align to TRBD1. V was clipped by 5 bases and J by 1 base; unmatched bases: 11. This CDR3 has 17 amino acids. The germline gives CDR1 MDHEN, CDR2 SYDVKM. DNA of the CDR3: TGTGCCAGCAGTAACCAGGGACAGGGCAGGGGCCAAGAGACCCAGTACTTC. Translated, it gives CASSNQGQGRGQETQYF.